The sequence of this T cell receptor (beta chain) was determined in a study of CXCR3-negative and CXCR3-positive naive CD8 T cells. Background on the study: Roughly 150 million TRB reads were obtained overall (about 1.5 +/- 0.3 million per library). Study-wide results and limits: Cryopreservation partially decreased CXCR3 expression, and most assays used fresh PBMCs.

The CDR3 spans 17 residues. CDR1 is LGHNA and CDR2 is YSLEER in the germline V gene. Points on this clonotype: Its antigen is not known.

A few hundred thousand cells per CD8+ T cell subset were flow-sorted in triplicate. Definition of naive CD8+ T cells rested on a CD45RO-CCR7+CD27+CD95- profile. With UMI labels, 5' RACE was used to prepare the TRB cDNA libraries. TCRdb reprocessed the 5' RACE reads; each CDR3 protein has one entry and no DNA is given. This table lists some 130,000 distinct CDR3 sequences. The sample taken for sequencing was naive CXCR3- CD8+ T cells from blood. Subset described: CD45RO-CCR7+CD27+CD95- naive CD8+ T cells lacking CXCR3 (TNR3-). The chain combines TRBV4-3 with TRBJ2-3. The sequence was collected from a human donor in good health. Some clones in this sample may be carry-over from other donors' samples. CDR3 region: CASSQDRGTTHTDTQYF.